This T cell receptor (beta chain) was captured by sequencing in a study of yellow fever vaccine responses in identical twins. Study observations and caveats: Twins' vaccine T cell response reportedly gave the appearance of partial convergence and partial personalization.

TCRdb passed the RT-PCR reads through MiXCR, listing each CDR3 protein once. The sample consists of about 11,000 distinct CDR3 sequences, 77% of them appearing once. CDR1 and CDR2 (germline): MNHNS, SASEGT. The junction had 9 bases not matched to a gene; V was cut back by 5 bases and J by 6 bases. This CDR3 comprises 17 residues. About this clonotype itself: Its target is unknown.

The material sequenced was T cells from blood (PBMCs), unsorted or a sorted subset (not recorded which), taken before or after yellow fever vaccination (not recorded which). The sequence was collected from a woman younger than 35 who received the yellow fever vaccine. J is TRBJ2-1 and V is TRBV6-1, with 14 positions matching TRBD2. For the CDR3, the DNA is TGTGCCAGCAGTAGGGGACTAGCGGGAGTTGCCGCCAATGAGCAGTTCTTC. Protein product: CASSRGLAGVAANEQFF.